A selection of T cell receptor beta chains follows, all from one sample in a study of blood T cells in healthy people across ages. One entry per CDR3 protein results from TCRdb running MiXCR on the 5' RACE reads. The top ten clones hold roughly 22% of a sample with just under 750,000 distinct CDR3 sequences, roughly 20% of them seen once. Specimen: blood. Source of these receptors: a man in his 70s in good health. Each CDR3 is given with its conserved first and last residue. The D gene is left open where the match is weak. Rows may omit the clone size; those that give it use once, few, many or a size class.

J,D,size,V,DNA,CDR3
TRBJ1-1,NA,few,TRBV6-1,TGTGCCAGCCCGGGGGTTTACATGAACACTGAAGCTTTCTTT,CASPGVYMNTEAFF
TRBJ2-1,NA,few,TRBV5-1,TGCGCCAGCAGCTTTCTGTCGGACAATGAGCAGTTCTTC,CASSFLSDNEQFF
TRBJ2-3,NA,NA,TRBV6-5,TGTGCCAGCAGTTACTCGAGGGGAGCAGGCACAGATACGCAGTATTTT,CASSYSRGAGTDTQYF
TRBJ2-1,NA,few,TRBV6-4,TGTGCCAGCAGTGACCCCCCCAAGGGTGAGCAGTTCTTC,CASSDPPKGEQFF
TRBJ2-3,TRBD2,NA,TRBV20-1,TGCAGTGCCTCCGATTGGTGGAGCGGGAGGGGAGATACGCAGTATTTT,CSASDWWSGRGDTQYF
TRBJ2-1,TRBD1,NA,TRBV5-1,TGCGCCAGCAGCTGGGGGACAGGGGACAATGAGCAGTTCTTC,CASSWGTGDNEQFF
TRBJ2-1,NA,many,TRBV5-1,TGCGCCAGCAGCTTGGGGTTGGGACCGACGAAAAGGGGCGATGAGCAGTTCTTC,CASSLGLGPTKRGDEQFF
TRBJ2-4,NA,NA,TRBV12-3/TRBV12-4,TGTGCCAGCAGTTTAGGCCTTGTCAAAAACATTCAGTACTTC,CASSLGLVKNIQYF
TRBJ1-1,TRBD1,NA,TRBV4-1,TGCGCCAGCAGCCAAGTTTCAGGGGGTGTCACTGAAGCTTTCTTT,CASSQVSGGVTEAFF
TRBJ2-5,NA,NA,TRBV10-3,TGTGCCATCAGTGAGGAACAGGGACTAAGGGAGACCCAGTACTTC,CAISEEQGLRETQYF
TRBJ2-7,NA,NA,TRBV12-3/TRBV12-4,TGTGCCAGCGGTCGACAGACCCTTTACGACGAGCAGTACTTC,CASGRQTLYDEQYF
TRBJ2-5,NA,NA,TRBV28,TGTGCCAGCAGAGGGACTCGCCCGAGGGAGACCCAGTACTTC,CASRGTRPRETQYF
TRBJ2-7,NA,NA,TRBV28,TGTGCCAGCAGAGACAAAGCCTACGAGCAGTACTTC,CASRDKAYEQYF
TRBJ2-3,NA,NA,TRBV9,TGTGCCAGCAGCGTAGGTCCAGCACCAGATACGCAGTATTTT,CASSVGPAPDTQYF
TRBJ1-4,TRBD1,NA,TRBV6-6,TGTGCCAGCAGTTACGCCCGGACAGGGGGCGAGGAAAAACTGTTTTTT,CASSYARTGGEEKLFF
TRBJ2-5,NA,few,TRBV6-5,TGTGCCAGCAGTTACAGGAGTTCGGGAGAGCAGTACTTC,CASSYRSSGEQYF
TRBJ2-5,NA,few,TRBV7-2,TGTGCCAGCAGCTCAGGCTTATTGTACCAAGAGACCCAGTACTTC,CASSSGLLYQETQYF
TRBJ2-5,NA,few,TRBV30,TGTGCCTGGAGTGTAGGTCGGCACGGGACCCAGTACTTC,CAWSVGRHGTQYF
TRBJ2-3,NA,NA,TRBV5-1,TGCGCCAGCAGCCTCTCGACGGGGCGATCCACAGATACGCAGTATTTT,CASSLSTGRSTDTQYF
TRBJ2-5,TRBD2,few,TRBV20-1,TGCAGTGCTAGGCCGGGACTAGCACTTAAAGAGACCCAGTACTTC,CSARPGLALKETQYF
TRBJ2-1,NA,NA,TRBV7-2,TGTGCCAGCAGCTTAGACATATCCTACAATGAGCAGTTCTTC,CASSLDISYNEQFF
TRBJ2-5,TRBD1,NA,TRBV18,TGTGCCAGCCCACCATTGACAGGGTACCAAGAGACTCAGTACTTC,CASPPLTGYQETQYF
TRBJ2-1,TRBD2,NA,TRBV29-1,TGCAGCGCTCCCCGACTAGCGGGGGACCACAATGAGCAGTTCTTC,CSAPRLAGDHNEQFF
TRBJ2-1,TRBD2,NA,TRBV6-6,TGTGCCAGCAGTTCCCACGGGGCGGGAGTGTATGAGCAGTTCTTC,CASSSHGAGVYEQFF
TRBJ2-7,NA,NA,TRBV5-1,TGCGCCAGCAGCTTGGCTGGGCTCTCGCGACCTTACTTC,CASSLAGLSRPYF
TRBJ2-3,NA,few,TRBV7-2,TGTGCCAGCTCCCCTACAGGGTTTAGCACAGATACGCAGTATTTT,CASSPTGFSTDTQYF
TRBJ2-1,NA,NA,TRBV7-2,TGTGCCAGCAGCTTAGGGGCAGGGAGGTACAATGAGCAGTTCTTC,CASSLGAGRYNEQFF
TRBJ1-6,NA,few,TRBV20-1,TGCAGTGCTGGACGGGGTTATAATTCACCCCTCCACTTT,CSAGRGYNSPLHF
TRBJ1-2,TRBD1,NA,TRBV12-3/TRBV12-4,TGTGCCAGCAGAGGCCACAGGGGATATCTTCATGGCTACACCTTC,CASRGHRGYLHGYTF
TRBJ1-4,NA,NA,TRBV7-2,TGTGCCAGCAGCTTAGGGGCAGGGTCTAATGAAAAACTGTTTTTT,CASSLGAGSNEKLFF
TRBJ1-2,NA,NA,TRBV6-2/TRBV6-3,TGTGCCAGCATGGTCATCAACTATGGCTACACCTTC,CASMVINYGYTF
TRBJ1-1,NA,few,TRBV6-5,TGTGCCAGCAGAACGACCGAAGGGTGGAACACTGAAGCTTTCTTT,CASRTTEGWNTEAFF
TRBJ1-1,TRBD1,NA,TRBV12-3/TRBV12-4,TGTGCCAGCAGTTTTGTCCGGGACAGGGGGTTCGGCACTGAAGCTATCTTT,CASSFVRDRGFGTEAIF
TRBJ2-5,TRBD2,few,TRBV3-1,TGTGCCAGCAGCCAAGATCGGGGACTAGGTGTGACCCAGTACTTC,CASSQDRGLGVTQYF
TRBJ1-5,NA,few,TRBV6-5,TGTGCCAGCAGTTACTCGGGACGGACTAATCAGCCCCAGCATTTT,CASSYSGRTNQPQHF
TRBJ1-2,TRBD1,NA,TRBV6-5,TGTGCCAGCAGTAATAGACAGGGCTATGGCTACACCTTC,CASSNRQGYGYTF
TRBJ2-3,TRBD1,many,TRBV29-1,TGCAGCGTTGAGGGACAGGGGGCAACAGATACGCAGTATTTT,CSVEGQGATDTQYF
TRBJ1-3,NA,few,TRBV5-1,TGCGCCAGCACCATTTCCGGGAGAAGCTCTGGAAACACCATATATTTT,CASTISGRSSGNTIYF
TRBJ2-7,NA,NA,TRBV3-1,TGTGCCAGCAGCCAAAGGATAATAGGGCTTTCCTACGAGCAGTACTTC,CASSQRIIGLSYEQYF
TRBJ2-5,TRBD2,few,TRBV5-5,TGTGCCAGCAGCTTGGCACAGGCTAGCGGCCAAGAGACCCAGTACTTC,CASSLAQASGQETQYF
TRBJ2-3,TRBD2,NA,TRBV20-1,TGCAGTGCTAGAGGAGGACTAGCGGGAGTAGGCACGCAGTATTTT,CSARGGLAGVGTQYF
TRBJ2-3,TRBD1,many,TRBV12-3/TRBV12-4,TGTGCCAGCACCCTGGGACAGGGGGTGTTAGGTACGCAGTATTTT,CASTLGQGVLGTQYF
TRBJ2-1,NA,NA,TRBV29-1,TGCAGCGTTGATTCACCACGGTTCTTC,CSVDSPRFF
TRBJ1-2,NA,few,TRBV20-1,TGCAGTGCCCCGGGGGCGGGTCTTAACTATGGCTACACCTTC,CSAPGAGLNYGYTF
TRBJ1-4,NA,few,TRBV20-1,TGCAGTGCTAGATCCTTGATAGAGGGGCCAGAGCTAACTAATGAAAAACTGTTTTTT,CSARSLIEGPELTNEKLFF
TRBJ1-2,NA,many,TRBV29-1,TGCAGCGTAAGGGAGGGCCAGGACACTGGCTACACCTTC,CSVREGQDTGYTF
TRBJ1-1,NA,few,TRBV7-9,TGTGCCAGCAGCTTTGGGGGCAGGAACACTGAGGCTTTCTTT,CASSFGGRNTEAFF
TRBJ1-2,NA,few,TRBV9,TGTACCAGCAGCGTCGACCATAACTATGGCTACACCTTC,CTSSVDHNYGYTF
TRBJ1-1,NA,few,TRBV21-1,TGTGCCAGCACTGAGGACAGACCTAACACTGAAGCTTTCTTT,CASTEDRPNTEAFF
TRBJ1-1,TRBD1,NA,TRBV20-1,TGCAGTGCTAGCCGGACAGGGGTTAACACTGAAGCTTTCTTT,CSASRTGVNTEAFF